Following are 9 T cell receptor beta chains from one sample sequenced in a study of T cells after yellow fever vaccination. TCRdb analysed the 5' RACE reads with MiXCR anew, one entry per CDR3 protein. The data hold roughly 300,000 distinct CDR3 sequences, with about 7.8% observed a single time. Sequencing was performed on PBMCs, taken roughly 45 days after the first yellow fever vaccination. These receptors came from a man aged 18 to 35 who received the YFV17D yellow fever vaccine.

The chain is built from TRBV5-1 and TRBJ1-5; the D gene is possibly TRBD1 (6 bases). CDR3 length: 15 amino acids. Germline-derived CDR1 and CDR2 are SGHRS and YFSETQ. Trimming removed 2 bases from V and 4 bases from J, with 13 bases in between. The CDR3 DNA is TGCGCCAGCAGCTTTTCGGGGGCTTTGAATCAGCCCCAGCATTTT. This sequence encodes CASSFSGALNQPQHF.

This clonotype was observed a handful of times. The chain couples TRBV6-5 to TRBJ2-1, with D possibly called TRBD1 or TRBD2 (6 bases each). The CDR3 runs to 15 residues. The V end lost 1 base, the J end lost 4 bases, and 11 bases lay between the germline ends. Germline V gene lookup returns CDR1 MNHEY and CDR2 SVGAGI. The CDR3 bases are TGTGCCAGCAGTTACTTGGGGGGCCGGTACAATGAGCAGTTCTTC. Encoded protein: CASSYLGGRYNEQFF.

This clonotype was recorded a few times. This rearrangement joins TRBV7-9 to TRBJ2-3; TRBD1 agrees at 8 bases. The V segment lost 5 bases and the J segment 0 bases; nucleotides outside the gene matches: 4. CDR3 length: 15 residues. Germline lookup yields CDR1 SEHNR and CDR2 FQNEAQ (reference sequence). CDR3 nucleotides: TGTGCCAGCAGCCGGACAGGGACTAGCACAGATACGCAGTATTTT. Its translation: CASSRTGTSTDTQYF.

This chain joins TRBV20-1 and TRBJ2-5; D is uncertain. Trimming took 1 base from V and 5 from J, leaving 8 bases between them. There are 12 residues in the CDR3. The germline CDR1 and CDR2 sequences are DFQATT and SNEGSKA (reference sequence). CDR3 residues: CSARGDVETQYF. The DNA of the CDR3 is TGCAGTGCTAGAGGCGATGTGGAGACCCAGTACTTC.

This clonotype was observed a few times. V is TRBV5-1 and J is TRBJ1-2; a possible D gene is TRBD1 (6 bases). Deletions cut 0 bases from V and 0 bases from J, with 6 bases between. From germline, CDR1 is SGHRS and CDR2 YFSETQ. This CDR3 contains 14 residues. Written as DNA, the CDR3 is TGCGCCAGCAGCTTGGAGGGGGCTAACTATGGCTACACCTTC. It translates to CASSLEGANYGYTF.

The CDR3 sequence is CASSWRGGQSNEQFF. In nucleotides, the CDR3 is TGTGCCAGCAGCTGGCGGGGGGGCCAAAGCAATGAGCAGTTCTTC. The J gene is TRBJ2-1, the V gene TRBV7-2; 9 bases align to TRBD2. V lost 4 bases to trimming and J lost 6 bases; unmatched junction nucleotides: 7. The CDR3 loop spans 15 amino acids. CDR1 is SGHTA, CDR2 FQGNSA, per germline.

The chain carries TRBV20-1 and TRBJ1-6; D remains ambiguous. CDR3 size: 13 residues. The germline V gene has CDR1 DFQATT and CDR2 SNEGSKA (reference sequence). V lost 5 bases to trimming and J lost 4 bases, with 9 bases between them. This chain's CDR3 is CSARGSYNSPLHF. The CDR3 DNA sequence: TGCAGTGCTCGGGGAAGTTATAATTCACCCCTCCACTTT.

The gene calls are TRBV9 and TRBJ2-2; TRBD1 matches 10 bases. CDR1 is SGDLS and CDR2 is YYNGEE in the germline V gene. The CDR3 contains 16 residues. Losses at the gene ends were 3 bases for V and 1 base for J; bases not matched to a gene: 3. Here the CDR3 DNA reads TGTGCCAGCAGCGGACAGGGGGCGCGGAACACCGGGGAGCTGTTTTTT. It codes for CASSGQGARNTGELFF. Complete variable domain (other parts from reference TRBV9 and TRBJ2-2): DSGVTQTPKHLITATGQRVTLRCSPRSGDLSVYWYQQSLDQGLQFLIQYYNGEERAKGNILERFSAQQFPDLHSELNLSSLELGDSALYFCASSGQGARNTGELFFGEGSRLTVL.

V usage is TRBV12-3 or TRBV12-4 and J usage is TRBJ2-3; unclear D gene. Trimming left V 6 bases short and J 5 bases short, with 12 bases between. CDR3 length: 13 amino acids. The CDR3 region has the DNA TGTGCCAGCAGCTCCCTAACCGTAGATACGCAGTATTTT. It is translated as CASSSLTVDTQYF.